Described below is a single T cell receptor (beta chain) sequence and its context. The entry originates in a study of blood T cell repertoires in COVID-19. Study background: In each case, the material was cDNA or gDNA derived from T cells, B-cell-depleted T cells, or PBMCs.

The authors' processing: Reference gene primer amplification gave nucleated cell count estimates. Sequenced by immunoSEQ multiplex PCR; TCRdb stores in-frame clones only, minus some. V, J and clone size are taken as reported in that table, and D and trimming were inferred from the DNA itself. Among around 140,000 clones, over 80% were seen once, and the ten largest hold around 1.5%. The V end was cut by 2 bases, the J end by 10 bases, with 15 bases between. This CDR3 spans 15 amino acids. Looked up from germline, CDR1 is SGHTA and CDR2 is FQGNSA. The specimen was peripheral blood. The chain carries TRBV7-2 and TRBJ1-6; no clear D gene. This receptor was taken from a human donor in a cohort sampled during active COVID-19. The DNA for the CDR3 is TGTGCCAGCAGCTTAAAGGCGGGAGAAGGCTCACCCCTCCACTTT. It translates to CASSLKAGEGSPLHF. Full variable domain (rest looked up from reference TRBV7-2 and TRBJ1-6): GAGVSQSPSNKVTEKGKDVELRCDPISGHTALYWYRQSLGQGLEFLIYFQGNSAPDKSGLPSDRFSAERTGGSVSTLTIQRTQQEDSAVYLCASSLKAGEGSPLHFGNGTRLTVT.